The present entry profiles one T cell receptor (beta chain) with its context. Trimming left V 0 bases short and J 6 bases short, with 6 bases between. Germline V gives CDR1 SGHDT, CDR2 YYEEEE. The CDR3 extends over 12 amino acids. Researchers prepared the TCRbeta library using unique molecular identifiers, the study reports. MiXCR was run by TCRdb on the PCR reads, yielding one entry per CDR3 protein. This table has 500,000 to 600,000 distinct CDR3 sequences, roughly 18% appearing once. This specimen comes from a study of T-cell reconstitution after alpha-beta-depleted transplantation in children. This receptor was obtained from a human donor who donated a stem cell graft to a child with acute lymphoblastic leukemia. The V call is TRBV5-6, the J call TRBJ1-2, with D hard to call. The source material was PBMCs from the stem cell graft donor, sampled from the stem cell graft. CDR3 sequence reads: CASSLEWDGYTF. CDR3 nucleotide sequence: TGTGCCAGCAGCTTGGAATGGGATGGCTACACCTTC.